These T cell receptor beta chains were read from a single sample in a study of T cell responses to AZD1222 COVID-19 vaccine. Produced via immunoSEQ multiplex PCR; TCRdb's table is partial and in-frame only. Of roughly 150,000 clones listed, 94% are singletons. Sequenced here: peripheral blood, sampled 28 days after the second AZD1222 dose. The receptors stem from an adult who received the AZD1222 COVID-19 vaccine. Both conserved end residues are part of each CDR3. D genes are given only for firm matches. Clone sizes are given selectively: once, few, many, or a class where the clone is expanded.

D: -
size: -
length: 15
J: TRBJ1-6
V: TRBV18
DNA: TGTGCCAGCTCACCAGAAAGGACAGCCTACTCACCCCTCCACTTT
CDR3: CASSPERTAYSPLHF

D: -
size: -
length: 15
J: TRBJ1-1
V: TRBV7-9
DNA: TGTGCCAGCAGCTCAAATCGGGGCAAGAACACTGAAGCTTTCTTT
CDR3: CASSSNRGKNTEAFF

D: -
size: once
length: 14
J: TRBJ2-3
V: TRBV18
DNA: TGTGCCAGCTCACCACGACAGACCACAGATACGCAGTATTTT
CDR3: CASSPRQTTDTQYF

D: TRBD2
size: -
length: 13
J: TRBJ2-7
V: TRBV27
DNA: TGTGCCAGCGGGATAGCGGGAACCTACGAGCAGTACTTC
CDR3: CASGIAGTYEQYF

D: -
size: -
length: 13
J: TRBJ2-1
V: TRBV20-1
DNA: TGCAGTGCTAGTTCTTCTACCTACAATGAGCAGTTCTTC
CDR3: CSASSSTYNEQFF

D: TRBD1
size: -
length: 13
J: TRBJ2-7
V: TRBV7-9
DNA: TGTGCCAGCAGCTGGGGACAGGGCTACGAGCAGTACTTC
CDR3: CASSWGQGYEQYF

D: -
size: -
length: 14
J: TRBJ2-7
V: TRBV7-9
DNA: TGTGCCAGCAGCTTAAGTCAGGCCGTGGGAGAGCAGTACTTC
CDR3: CASSLSQAVGEQYF

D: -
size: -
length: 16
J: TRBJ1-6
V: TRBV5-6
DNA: TGTGCCAGCAGCTTGGGAGGACTCCTGGGGAAATCACCCCTCCACTTT
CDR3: CASSLGGLLGKSPLHF

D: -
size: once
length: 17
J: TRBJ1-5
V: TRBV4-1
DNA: TGCGCCAGCAGCCAAGATCAAAGACAGGCTCAGGTAAGGCCCCAGCATTTT
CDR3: CASSQDQRQAQVRPQHF

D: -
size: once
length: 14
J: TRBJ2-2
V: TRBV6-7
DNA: TGTGCCAGCAGTTACTCGGCAGGACCCGGGGAGCTGTTTTTT
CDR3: CASSYSAGPGELFF

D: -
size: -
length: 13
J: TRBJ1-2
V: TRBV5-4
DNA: TGTGCCAGCAGCGTATCAGGGACCTATGGCTACACCTTC
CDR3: CASSVSGTYGYTF

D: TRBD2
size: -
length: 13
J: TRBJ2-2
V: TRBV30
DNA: TGTGCCTGGAGTGTACGGGAGGGCGGGGAGCTGTTTTTT
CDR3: CAWSVREGGELFF

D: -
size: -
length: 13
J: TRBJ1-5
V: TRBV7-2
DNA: TGTGCCAGCAGCTTACAAGGCTATCAGCCCCAGCATTTT
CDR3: CASSLQGYQPQHF

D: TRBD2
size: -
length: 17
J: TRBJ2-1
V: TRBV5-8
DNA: TGTGCCAGCAGATATGGGACTAGCGGGAGGTACTACAATGAGCAGTTCTTC
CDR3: CASRYGTSGRYYNEQFF

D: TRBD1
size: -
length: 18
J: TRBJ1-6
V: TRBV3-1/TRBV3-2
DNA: TGTGCCAGCAGTCTTAATTTCCGGGACAGGGGCGGTTATTCACCCCTCCACTTT
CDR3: CASSLNFRDRGGYSPLHF

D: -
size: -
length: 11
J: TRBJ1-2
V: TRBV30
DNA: TGTGCCTCCCCCGGGGGGGATGGCTACACCTTC
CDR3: CASPGGDGYTF

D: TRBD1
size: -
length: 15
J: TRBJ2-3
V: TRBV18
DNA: TGTGCCAGCTCACCTTCACTTACAGGGGTGGATACGCAGTATTTT
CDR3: CASSPSLTGVDTQYF

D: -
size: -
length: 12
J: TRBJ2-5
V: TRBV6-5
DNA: TGTGCCAGCGAGGGGGAGGCGGAGACCCAGTACTTC
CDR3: CASEGEAETQYF

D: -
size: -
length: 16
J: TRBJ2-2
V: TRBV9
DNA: TGTGCCAGCAGCGTCAGGGGACCCGCGAACACCGGGGAGCTGTTTTTT
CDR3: CASSVRGPANTGELFF

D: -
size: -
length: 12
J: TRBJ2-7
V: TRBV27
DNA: TGTGCCAGCTCAACGGGAGAGAGGGAGCAGTACTTC
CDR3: CASSTGEREQYF

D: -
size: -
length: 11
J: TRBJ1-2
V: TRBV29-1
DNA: TGCAGCGTTGAAGGGCCGTGGGGCTACACCTTC
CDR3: CSVEGPWGYTF

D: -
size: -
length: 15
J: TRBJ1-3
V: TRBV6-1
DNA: TGTGCCAGCAGTGAAGCAGGGGCGGCTGGAAACACCATATATTTT
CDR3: CASSEAGAAGNTIYF

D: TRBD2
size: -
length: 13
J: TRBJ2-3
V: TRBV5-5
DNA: TGTGCCAGCCTGGGCGGGAGTTCCCAAACGCAGTATTTT
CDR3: CASLGGSSQTQYF

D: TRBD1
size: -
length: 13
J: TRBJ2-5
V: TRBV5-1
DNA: TGCGCCAGCAGCTTCGGGACAGGGGAGACCCAGTACTTC
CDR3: CASSFGTGETQYF

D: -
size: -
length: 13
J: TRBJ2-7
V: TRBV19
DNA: TGTGCCAGTAGTGTCCAGGGTGGCAACGAGCAGTACTTC
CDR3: CASSVQGGNEQYF

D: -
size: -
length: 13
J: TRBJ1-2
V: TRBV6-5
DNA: TGCGTGACGAAGGAGAGGAGAGACTATGGCTACACCTTC
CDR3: CVTKERRDYGYTF

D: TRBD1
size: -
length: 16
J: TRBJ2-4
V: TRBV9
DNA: TGTGCCAGCTCCGACGGGACAGGGGGCATCGGGGACATTCAGTACTTC
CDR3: CASSDGTGGIGDIQYF

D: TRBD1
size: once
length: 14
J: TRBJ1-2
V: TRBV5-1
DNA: TGCGCCAGCAGCATCCAACAGGGAGGGGGCGAGCGCACCTTC
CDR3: CASSIQQGGGERTF

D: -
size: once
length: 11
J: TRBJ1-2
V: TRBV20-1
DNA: TGCAGTGCAGCCAGGGGAGGTGGCTACACCTTC
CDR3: CSAARGGGYTF

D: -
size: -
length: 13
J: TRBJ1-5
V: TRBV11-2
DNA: TGTGCCAGCAGCTTAGAACGACGCCAGCCCCAGCATTTT
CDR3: CASSLERRQPQHF